The clone carrying this T cell receptor (beta chain) was recorded a few times. Its antigen is as yet unknown. These data originate in a study of vaccination and CD4 T cells after COVID-19. The CDR3 totals 13 residues. V was pared by 2 bases and J by 9 bases, with 11 bases between. The germline gives CDR1 MNHEY, CDR2 SMNVEV (reference sequence). CD4+ T cells that had been cultured provided DNA sequenced with the Oncomine TCR Beta short-read assay. In TCRdb, the PCR reads were re-called with MiXCR into one record per CDR3 protein. The sample gives more than 10,000 distinct CDR3 sequences, 50% of which show up once; roughly 19% is in the top ten. As for treatment: roughly 11-day PBMC culture with coronavirus spike peptide pools or control peptides (ViraFEST assay). Positive tests by PCR, dated March to December 2020, predated US Alpha, Beta and Delta variants. Negative selection was the method that isolated CD4+ T cells after around 10 days of culture.

The chain uses TRBV27 and TRBJ1-5; possible D gene TRBD1, 5 bases. The sequenced sample consisted of CD4+ T cells from blood, cultured in vitro. This receptor was obtained from a human donor who had recovered from COVID-19. The CDR3, as DNA: TGTGCCAGCAGTTTAGCAGGGCCTGGGCCCCAGCATTTT. Its protein product is CASSLAGPGPQHF.